The 15 T cell receptor beta chains below were found in one sample sequenced in a study of CD8+CD57+ T cells in acquired aplastic anemia. The template used for profiling TCR beta VDJ and CDR3 was genomic DNA. TCRdb analysed the reads with MiXCR anew, one entry per CDR3 protein. The sample lists approximately 270,000 distinct CDR3 sequences, 45% to 70% occurring once. Sequencing was done on a sample of sorted CD4+, CD8+, or CD8+CD57+ T cells (not recorded which) from PBMCs. These receptors all come from a human donor with severe aplastic anemia or a healthy control (not recorded which).

In its sample, this clonotype was seen a few times. The chain recombines TRBV25-1 with TRBJ1-2; unclear D gene. The CDR3 totals 14 residues. The ends were cut back, 0 bases at V and 2 bases at J, with 7 bases in the middle. In germline, CDR1 is MGHDK, CDR2 SYGVNS. CDR3 sequence (DNA): TGTGCCAGCAGTGAATACGGCGGCAACTATGGCTACACCTTC. As protein: CASSEYGGNYGYTF.

The genes are TRBV9 and TRBJ1-6; 7 bases align to TRBD1. Germline values: CDR1 SGDLS, CDR2 YYNGEE. The trim removed 4 bases at V and 9 bases at J, leaving 10 bases unmatched. This CDR3 spans 15 amino acids. CDR3 coding DNA: TGTGCCAGCAGCCAAACTACACAGGGGCGTTCACCCCTCCACTTT. This translates into CASSQTTQGRSPLHF.

The table lists this clonotype with a few counts. The V gene is TRBV18, the J gene TRBJ2-2; D not certain. There are 16 residues in the CDR3. The germline gives CDR1 KGHSH, CDR2 LQKENI. V was pared by 0 bases and J by 3 bases, with 11 bases between. The CDR3 nucleotides are TGTGCCAGCTCACCACCGCTTAGCCGTGACACCGGGGAGCTGTTTTTT. Translated: CASSPPLSRDTGELFF.

The V call is TRBV7-2, the J call TRBJ1-3; weak D call: TRBD1 (6 bases). CDR3 size: 15 residues. V lost 5 bases to trimming and J lost 8 bases, with 19 bases between them. Per the germline V gene, CDR1 is SGHTA and CDR2 is FQGNSA. The CDR3 spells CASSLRDMYGYTIYF. The CDR3 bases are TGTGCCAGCAGCCTACGGGACATGTATGGCTACACCATATATTTT.

A few counts support this clonotype. This chain's CDR3 is CASTPRGGTYGYTF. Here the CDR3 DNA reads TGTGCCAGCACCCCCCGGGGGGGCACCTATGGCTACACCTTC. The V gene is TRBV6-5, the J gene TRBJ1-2; weak D call: TRBD1 (6 bases). Germline V gene sequence: CDR1 MNHEY, CDR2 SVGAGI. Trimming pared 7 bases from V and 4 bases from J, leaving 16 bases between. The CDR3 sequence is 14 residues long.

The chain couples TRBV19 to TRBJ1-1; TRBD1 might be the D (5 bases). V lost 7 bases and J lost 4, with 10 bases in between. Germline V gene data show CDR1 as LNHDA and CDR2 as SQIVND (reference sequence). The CDR3 is 12 residues long. The CDR3 bases are TGTGCCAGTAATCAGGGACTCACTGAAGCTTTCTTT. Residues: CASNQGLTEAFF.

This clonotype was counted many times. This rearrangement joins TRBV7-3 to TRBJ2-2, with TRBD2 matching over 7 bases. The V and J ends lost 5 bases and 4 bases, in that order; junction bases with no gene match: 4. CDR1 and CDR2 from the germline V gene are SGHTA and FQGTGA. CDR3 length: 14 residues. The CDR3 loop is CASSGLGATGELFF. DNA of the CDR3: TGTGCCAGCAGCGGACTAGGGGCCACCGGGGAGCTGTTTTTT.

This clonotype was detected many times. This rearrangement joins TRBV5-8 to TRBJ1-4, with D unclear. Germline V gives CDR1 SGHTS, CDR2 YDEGEE. V gave up 0 bases and J gave up 6 bases, with 15 bases separating them. The CDR3 is 16 residues long. The CDR3 loop reads CASSLGPTGGDEKLFF. In DNA, the CDR3 is TGTGCCAGCAGCTTGGGGCCAACGGGTGGGGATGAAAAACTGTTTTTT.

This clonotype was recorded at least ten times. The chain joins TRBV5-6 to TRBJ2-2; unclear D gene. Per the germline V gene, CDR1 is SGHDT and CDR2 is YYEEEE. The V end lost 4 bases, the J end lost 4 bases, and 14 bases lay between the germline ends. This CDR3 is 15 amino acids long. The CDR3 coding sequence is TGTGCCAGCAGCCCCAACCGCTTAGTCACCGGGGAGCTGTTTTTT. This gives the protein CASSPNRLVTGELFF.

V and J are TRBV2 and TRBJ2-7; weak D call: TRBD1 (5 bases). Trimming took 4 bases from V and 7 from J, leaving 8 bases between them. The CDR3 spans 11 residues. Germline assignment: CDR1 SNHLY and CDR2 FYNNEI. The CDR3 DNA sequence: TGTGCCAGCAGTGGCTCAGGGGAGCAGTACTTC. This gives the protein CASSGSGEQYF.

The chain has TRBV2 and TRBJ1-2; D is ambiguous. V lost 1 base to trimming and J lost 2 bases, with 5 bases between them. The CDR3 runs 13 residues. Germline V gene data show CDR1 as SNHLY and CDR2 as FYNNEI. Written as DNA, the CDR3 is TGTGCCAGCAGTGAAGTGGACAACTATGGCTACACCTTC. It is translated as CASSEVDNYGYTF.

This clonotype was counted at least ten times. The V call is TRBV19, the J call TRBJ1-5; 7 positions match TRBD1. CDR3 length equals 15 residues. Germline V gene sequence: CDR1 LNHDA, CDR2 SQIVND (reference sequence). V gave up 5 bases and J gave up 7 bases; unmatched junction bases: 11. CDR3 nucleotide sequence: TGTGCCAGTAGTGACGCAGGGGGGGCTTCCCAGCCCCAGCATTTT. Its protein product is CASSDAGGASQPQHF.

The chain recombines TRBV7-2 with TRBJ1-2, with D unclear. V shed 1 base and J shed 2 bases, with 8 bases lying between them. The CDR3 loop spans 14 amino acids. Germline lookup yields CDR1 SGHTA and CDR2 FQGNSA. The CDR3 spells CASSLVQANYGYTF. The CDR3 DNA sequence: TGTGCCAGCAGCTTAGTTCAGGCGAACTATGGCTACACCTTC.

The chain combines TRBV7-6 with TRBJ1-5; possible D gene TRBD1, 5 bases. With 5 bases removed from V and 0 bases from J, the gap between germline ends came to 17 bases. The germline gives CDR1 SGHVS, CDR2 FNYEAQ. CDR3 length: 17 residues. For the CDR3, the DNA is TGTGCCAGCAGCCTAGGGGCAGGAACCCTTAGCAATCAGCCCCAGCATTTT. As protein: CASSLGAGTLSNQPQHF.

The chain recombines TRBV20-1 with TRBJ2-7; 11 bases line up with TRBD2. V lost 5 bases and J lost 4; bases outside the gene matches: 13. Germline loops: CDR1 DFQATT, CDR2 SNEGSKA (reference sequence). The CDR3 spans 16 residues. As DNA, the CDR3 is TGCAGTGCTGCCCCTAGACTAGCGGGACACCGATACGAGCAGTACTTC. Protein: CSAAPRLAGHRYEQYF.